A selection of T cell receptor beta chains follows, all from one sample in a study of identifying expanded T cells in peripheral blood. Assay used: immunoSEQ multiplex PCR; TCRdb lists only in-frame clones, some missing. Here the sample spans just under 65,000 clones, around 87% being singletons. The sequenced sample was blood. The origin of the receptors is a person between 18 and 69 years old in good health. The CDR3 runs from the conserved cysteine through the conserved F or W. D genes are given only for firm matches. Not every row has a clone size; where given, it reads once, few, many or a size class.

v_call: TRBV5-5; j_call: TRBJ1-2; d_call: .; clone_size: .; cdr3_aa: CASSPLGRESGYTF; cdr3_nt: TGTGCCAGCAGCCCCCTAGGTCGGGAGAGTGGCTACACCTTC
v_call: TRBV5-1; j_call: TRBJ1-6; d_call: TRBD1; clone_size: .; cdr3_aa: CASSPRQGQSPLHF; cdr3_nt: TGCGCCAGCAGCCCCCGACAGGGCCAATCACCCCTCCACTTT
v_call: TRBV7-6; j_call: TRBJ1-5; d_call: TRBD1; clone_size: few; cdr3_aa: CASSLAPQGAGGQPQHF; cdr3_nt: TGTGCCAGCAGCCTAGCGCCACAGGGGGCCGGGGGGCAGCCCCAGCATTTT
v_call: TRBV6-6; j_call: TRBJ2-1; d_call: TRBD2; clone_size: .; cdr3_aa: CASSYSTSGGGEQFF; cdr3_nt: TGTGCCAGCAGTTACTCCACTAGCGGGGGGGGTGAGCAGTTCTTC
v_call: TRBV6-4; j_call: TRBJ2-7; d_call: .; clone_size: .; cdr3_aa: CASSRDSTYEQYF; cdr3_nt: TGTGCCAGCAGTCGGGACTCCACCTACGAGCAGTACTTC
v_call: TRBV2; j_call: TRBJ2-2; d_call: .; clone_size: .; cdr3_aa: CASSVSQPPAGELFF; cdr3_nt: TGTGCCAGCAGTGTAAGCCAGCCTCCTGCCGGGGAGCTGTTTTTT
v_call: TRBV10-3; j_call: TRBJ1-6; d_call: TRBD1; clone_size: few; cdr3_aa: CAISESAGQGSSPLHF; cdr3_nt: TGTGCCATCAGTGAGTCAGCGGGACAGGGTAGTTCACCCCTCCACTTT
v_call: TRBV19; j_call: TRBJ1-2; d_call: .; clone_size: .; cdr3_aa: CASSVRDGLYGYTF; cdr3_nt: TGTGCCAGTAGTGTCCGGGACGGACTCTATGGCTACACCTTC
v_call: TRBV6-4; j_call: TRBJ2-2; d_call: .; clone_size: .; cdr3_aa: CASSDSGEPNTGELFF; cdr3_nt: TGTGCCAGCAGTGACTCTGGGGAGCCGAACACCGGGGAGCTGTTTTTT
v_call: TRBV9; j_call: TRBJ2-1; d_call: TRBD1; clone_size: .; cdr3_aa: CASSPTGGTNNEQFF; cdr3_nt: TGTGCCAGCAGCCCTACAGGGGGAACTAACAATGAGCAGTTCTTC
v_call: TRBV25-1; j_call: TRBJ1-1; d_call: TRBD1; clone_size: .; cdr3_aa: CASSEPTGGTEAFF; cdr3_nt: TGTGCCAGCAGTGAACCAACAGGGGGCACTGAAGCTTTCTTT
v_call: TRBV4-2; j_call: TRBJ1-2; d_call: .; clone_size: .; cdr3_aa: CASSQDDGGYGYTF; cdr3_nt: TGTGCCAGCAGCCAAGACGACGGGGGGTATGGCTACACCTTC
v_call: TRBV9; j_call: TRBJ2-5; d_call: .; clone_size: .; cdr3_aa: CASSPSDLQETQYF; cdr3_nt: TGTGCCAGCAGCCCAAGCGACCTTCAAGAGACCCAGTACTTC
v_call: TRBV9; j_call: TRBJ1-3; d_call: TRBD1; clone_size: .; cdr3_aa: CASSRRDRVDTIYF; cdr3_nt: TGTGCCAGCAGCCGCCGGGACAGGGTCGACACCATATATTTT
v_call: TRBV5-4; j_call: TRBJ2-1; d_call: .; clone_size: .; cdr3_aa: CASSLVSDYNEQFF; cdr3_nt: TGTGCCAGCAGCTTGGTATCAGACTACAATGAGCAGTTCTTC
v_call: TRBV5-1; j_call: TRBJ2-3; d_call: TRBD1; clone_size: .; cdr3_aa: CASSPYPTGGEADTQYF; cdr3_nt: TGCGCCAGCAGCCCCTACCCGACAGGGGGCGAAGCAGATACGCAGTATTTT
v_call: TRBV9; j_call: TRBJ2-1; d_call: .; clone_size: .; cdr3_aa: CASSAFRQPSSYNEQFF; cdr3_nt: TGTGCCAGCAGCGCCTTCCGACAGCCGAGCTCCTACAATGAGCAGTTCTTC
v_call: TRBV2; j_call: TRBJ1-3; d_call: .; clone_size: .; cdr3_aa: CASSETHSGNTIYF; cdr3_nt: TGTGCCAGCAGTGAAACCCACTCTGGAAACACCATATATTTT
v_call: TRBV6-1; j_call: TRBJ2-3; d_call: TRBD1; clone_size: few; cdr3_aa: CASNKGTGVTDTQYF; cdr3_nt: TGTGCCAGCAACAAGGGGACAGGGGTTACAGATACGCAGTATTTT
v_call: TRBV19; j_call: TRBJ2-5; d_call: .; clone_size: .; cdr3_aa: CASSIGWRDQETQYF; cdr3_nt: TGTGCCAGTAGTATAGGATGGAGGGATCAAGAGACCCAGTACTTC
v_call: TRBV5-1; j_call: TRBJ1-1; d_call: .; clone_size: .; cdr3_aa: CASSSQGGNTEAFF; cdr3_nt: TGCGCCAGCAGCTCACAGGGTGGAAACACTGAAGCTTTCTTT
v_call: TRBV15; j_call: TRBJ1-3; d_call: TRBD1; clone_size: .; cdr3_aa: CATSRADRGANTIYF; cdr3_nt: TGTGCCACCAGCAGAGCTGACAGGGGCGCAAACACCATATATTTT
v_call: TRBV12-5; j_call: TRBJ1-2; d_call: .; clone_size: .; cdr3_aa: CASGHSNYGYTF; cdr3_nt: TGTGCTAGTGGACACTCAAACTATGGCTACACCTTC
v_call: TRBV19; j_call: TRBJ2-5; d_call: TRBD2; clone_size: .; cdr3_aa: CASSIGRERETQYF; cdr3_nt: TGTGCCAGTAGTATCGGGCGGGAGCGGGAGACCCAGTACTTC
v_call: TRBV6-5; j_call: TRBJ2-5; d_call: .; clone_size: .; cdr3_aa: CASSYSTVNRETQYF; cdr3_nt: TGTGCCAGCAGTTACTCGACGGTAAACCGAGAGACCCAGTACTTC
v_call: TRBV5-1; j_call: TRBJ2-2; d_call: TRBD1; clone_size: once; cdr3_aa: CASSTGQGTYTGELFF; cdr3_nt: TGCGCCAGCAGCACCGGACAGGGGACCTACACCGGGGAGCTGTTTTTT
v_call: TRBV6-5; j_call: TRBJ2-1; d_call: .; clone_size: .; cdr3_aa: CASSRLHEQFF; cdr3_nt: TGTGCCAGCAGTCGGTTACATGAGCAGTTCTTC
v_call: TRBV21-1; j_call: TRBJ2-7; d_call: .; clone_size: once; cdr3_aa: CASSKGGADPSSYEQYF; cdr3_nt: TGTGCCAGCAGCAAAGGGGGGGCGGACCCAAGCTCCTACGAGCAGTACTTC
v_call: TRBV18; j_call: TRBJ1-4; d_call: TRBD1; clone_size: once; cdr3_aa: CASRDSGEKLFF; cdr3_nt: TGTGCCAGCCGGGACAGCGGTGAAAAACTGTTTTTT
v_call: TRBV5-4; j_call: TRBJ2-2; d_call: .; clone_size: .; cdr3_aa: CASSPGTRNTGELFF; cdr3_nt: TGTGCCAGCAGCCCCGGGACGAGGAACACCGGGGAGCTGTTTTTT
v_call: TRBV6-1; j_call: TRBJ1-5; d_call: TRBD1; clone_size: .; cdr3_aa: CASSEARAGGFGNQPQHF; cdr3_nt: TGTGCCAGCAGTGAAGCCCGGGCAGGGGGCTTTGGGAATCAGCCCCAGCATTTT